The sequence of this T cell receptor (beta chain) was determined in a study of identical twins' blood T cells. Study conclusions and caveats: Abundant TCRbeta CDR3s overlapped more between twins than with unrelated donors.

Only a few counts were recorded for this clonotype. Its antigen is unknown. TCRdb re-called the 5' RACE reads with MiXCR, one entry per CDR3 protein. The table records 350,000 to 400,000 distinct CDR3 sequences, under 30% of them present only once. CDR1 and CDR2 (germline): DFQATT, SNEGSKA (reference sequence). The CDR3 totals 11 residues. Trimming took 6 bases from V and 6 from J, leaving 10 bases between them. Sample: PBMCs. J is TRBJ2-3 and V is TRBV20-1; TRBD2 might be the D (6 bases). This clonotype was obtained from a woman aged 18 to 55 in good health. In nucleotides, the CDR3 is TGCAGTGCCCCTCTAGCGGATACGCAGTATTTT. Translated: CSAPLADTQYF.